This note documents a single T cell receptor (beta chain) sequence. The source of the sample is a study of T cell responses to AZD1222 COVID-19 vaccine. Germline V gene data show CDR1 as MDHEN and CDR2 as SYDVKM. The CDR3 is made up of 15 amino acids. V lost 6 bases and J lost 14, with 28 bases in between. Assay: immunoSEQ multiplex PCR; the TCRdb copy retains only in-frame clones and omits some. The sample carries 95,000 to 130,000 clones, 85% to 95% recorded once. This clonotype originated in an adult in good health. This chain uses TRBV28 with TRBJ1-1, with D uncertain. This specimen consisted of peripheral blood, obtained on day 0 of AZD1222 vaccination. The CDR3 sequence: CASSLSTMLTPRSFF. The CDR3 bases are TGTGCCAGCAGCCTATCGACCATGTTAACCCCGAGATCCTTCTTT.